Detailed here is one T cell receptor (beta chain). The sample originates from a study of shared clonotypes between healthy human individuals. For the study at large: The plates for each donor numbered three CD4 naive, three CD4 memory, two CD8 naive and one CD8 memory.

CD4+ cells were split into CD45RA+ naive and CD45RA-negative memory subsets. V lost 2 bases to trimming and J lost 5 bases, with 15 bases between them. CDR1 and CDR2 (germline): KGHSH, LQKENI. The CDR3 has 15 residues. Execution of the assay was at deep level. About 30,000 T cell genomes, or approximately 200 ng DNA, went into the sorted-subset replicate PCRs. Produced via immunoSEQ multiplex PCR; TCRdb's table is partial and in-frame only. This sample yields 650,000 to 800,000 clones, of which approximately 72% are seen a single time; under 2% belongs to the top ten. The chain employs TRBV18 and TRBJ2-5, with D tentatively TRBD2 (5 bases). This sequence was found in a woman aged 25 to 39 in good health. The sequencing input was memory CD4+ T cells sorted from blood. Subset reported: CD45RA-negative fraction. Here the CDR3 reads CASSPGLTRRETQYF. The CDR3 nucleotides read TGTGCCAGCTCACCAGGGTTAACTAGGAGGGAGACCCAGTACTTC.